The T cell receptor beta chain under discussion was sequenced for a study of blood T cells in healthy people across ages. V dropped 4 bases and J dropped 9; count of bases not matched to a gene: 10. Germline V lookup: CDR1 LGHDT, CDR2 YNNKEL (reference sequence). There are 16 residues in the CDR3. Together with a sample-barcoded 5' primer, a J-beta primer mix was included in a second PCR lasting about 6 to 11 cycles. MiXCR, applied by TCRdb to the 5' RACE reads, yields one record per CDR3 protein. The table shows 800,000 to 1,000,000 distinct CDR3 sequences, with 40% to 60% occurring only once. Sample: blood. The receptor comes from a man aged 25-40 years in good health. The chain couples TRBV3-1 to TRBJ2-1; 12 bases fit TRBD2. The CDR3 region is CASSPLAGGYYSEQFF. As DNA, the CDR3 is TGTGCCAGCAGCCCGCTAGCGGGGGGGTATTATAGTGAGCAGTTCTTC.